The source of this T cell receptor beta chain is a study of cytomegalovirus exposure and HLA in healthy donors. Germline V gives CDR1 MDHEN, CDR2 SYDVKM. V was pared by 7 bases and J by 6 bases, with 11 bases of the junction left unmatched. The CDR3 consists of 14 residues. Primers for the PCR totalled 60 Vbeta and 13 Jbeta. Profiled with immunoSEQ multiplex PCR; TCRdb holds only in-frame clones, not every one. The sample records roughly 48,000 clones, approximately 70% being singletons. The genes are TRBV28 and TRBJ2-7, with TRBD1 matching 8 bases. The specimen was PBMCs. The TCR originated in a man between 18 and 35 years old in good health and CMV-seronegative. CDR3 sequence (DNA): TGTGCCAGCAATAAACTTTCCAGGGGGCTCGAGCAGTACTTC. It encodes CASNKLSRGLEQYF.